The 9 T cell receptor beta chains below all came from one sample that was sequenced in a study of OX40 agonist ivuxolimab in advanced cancers. Sequenced by immunoSEQ multiplex PCR; TCRdb stores in-frame clones only, minus some. The sample lists 60,000 to 95,000 clones, 80% to 90% occurring once. The sequencing used CD4+ or CD8+ T cells sorted from blood, collected in a trial of the OX40 agonist ivuxolimab. The receptors stem from an adult with an advanced solid tumor such as melanoma, head and neck, liver or kidney cancer.

The chain couples TRBV5-1 to TRBJ1-2, with TRBD1 matching 9 bases. This CDR3 has 14 residues. Germline loops: CDR1 SGHRS, CDR2 YFSETQ. The V segment lost 4 bases and the J segment 4 bases; nucleotides outside the gene matches: 5. The CDR3: CASSQGQGVYGYTF. For the CDR3, the DNA is TGCGCCAGCAGCCAGGGACAGGGAGTCTATGGCTACACCTTC. The full variable domain, with the rest looked up from reference TRBV5-1 and TRBJ1-2, is KAGVTQTPRYLIKTRGQQVTLSCSPISGHRSVSWYQQTPGQGLQFLFEYFSETQRNKGNFPGRFSGRQFSNSRSEMNVSTLELGDSALYLCASSQGQGVYGYTFGSGTRLTVV.

CDR3 nucleotide sequence: TGTGCCAGCAGCCAGGGACAGGGGCTTGAAGCTTTCTTT. Its protein is CASSQGQGLEAFF. The chain joins TRBV2 to TRBJ1-1, with 10 bases lining up with TRBD1. The germline CDR1 and CDR2 sequences are SNHLY and FYNNEI. After removal of 6 bases from V and 7 bases from J, the junction contained 5 bases not matched to a gene. The CDR3 contains 13 residues.

The V call is TRBV2, the J call TRBJ1-3; D call uncertain. CDR3 length: 12 amino acids. Germline V gene sequence: CDR1 SNHLY, CDR2 FYNNEI. Trimming removed 3 bases from V and 4 bases from J, with 4 bases in between. As DNA, the CDR3 is TGTGCCAGCAGTGACGAGGGAAACACCATATATTTT. Amino acids: CASSDEGNTIYF.

The chain has TRBV27 and TRBJ2-5; 8 nucleotides align to TRBD2. There are 14 residues in the CDR3. V trimming: 2 bases; J trimming: 5 bases; junction bases outside the gene matches: 4. Germline V gene sequence: CDR1 MNHEY, CDR2 SMNVEV (reference sequence). The CDR3 region is CASSLQAGAETQYF. DNA of the CDR3: TGTGCCAGCAGTTTACAAGCGGGGGCGGAGACCCAGTACTTC.

The chain joins TRBV29-1 to TRBJ2-3, with D tentatively TRBD1 or TRBD2 (5 bases each). The V gene's germline CDR1 is SQVTM and CDR2 ANQGSEA. The CDR3 spans 13 residues. V was cut by 2 bases and J by 6 bases, with 12 bases left in between. The CDR3 sequence: CSVERQGVDTQYF. In DNA, the CDR3 is TGCAGCGTTGAAAGGCAGGGAGTGGATACGCAGTATTTT.

The V and J genes are TRBV6-4 and TRBJ1-1; D not certain. This CDR3 has 13 amino acids. The ends were cut back, 4 bases at V and 7 bases at J, with 13 bases in the middle. Germline CDR1 and CDR2: MRHNA and SNTAGT. CDR3 DNA sequence: TGTGCCAGCAGTGCAGATTCTTTAGGTGAAGCTTTCTTT. Translating gives CASSADSLGEAFF.

This clone has just a few counts. The rearrangement uses TRBV7-9 and TRBJ1-2, with D unresolved. This CDR3 has 11 residues. Germline CDR1 is SEHNR and CDR2 is FQNEAQ (reference sequence). Trimming cost V 4 bases and J 7 bases, with 7 bases left between them. The CDR3 loop reads CASSSRIGYTF. The CDR3 DNA follows: TGTGCCAGCAGCTCCCGGATTGGCTACACCTTC.

The genes are TRBV18 and TRBJ2-6; D call uncertain. The V end lost 4 bases, the J end lost 3 bases, and 13 bases lay between the germline ends. Germline V CDR1 and CDR2: KGHSH, LQKENI. The CDR3 extends over 16 amino acids. DNA of the CDR3: TGTGCCAGCTCACAAACCAGCAGCGATGGGGCCAACGTCCTGACTTTC. This gives the protein CASSQTSSDGANVLTF.

The chain's CDR3 is CASSSGQRSGNTIYF. The CDR3 DNA follows: TGTGCCAGCAGCTCCGGACAGCGCTCTGGAAACACCATATATTTT. The gene calls are TRBV7-6 and TRBJ1-3; D is perhaps TRBD1 (6 bases). This CDR3 is 15 amino acids long. The germline V and J ends were trimmed by 4 bases and 0 bases, with 10 bases remaining between them. In germline, CDR1 is SGHVS, CDR2 FNYEAQ. The full variable domain, its missing parts supplied by reference TRBV7-6 and TRBJ1-3, is GAGVSQSPRYKVTKRGQDVALRCDPISGHVSLYWYRQALGQGPEFLTYFNYEAQQDKSGLPNDRFSAERPEGSISTLTIQRTEQRDSAMYRCASSSGQRSGNTIYFGEGSWLTVV.